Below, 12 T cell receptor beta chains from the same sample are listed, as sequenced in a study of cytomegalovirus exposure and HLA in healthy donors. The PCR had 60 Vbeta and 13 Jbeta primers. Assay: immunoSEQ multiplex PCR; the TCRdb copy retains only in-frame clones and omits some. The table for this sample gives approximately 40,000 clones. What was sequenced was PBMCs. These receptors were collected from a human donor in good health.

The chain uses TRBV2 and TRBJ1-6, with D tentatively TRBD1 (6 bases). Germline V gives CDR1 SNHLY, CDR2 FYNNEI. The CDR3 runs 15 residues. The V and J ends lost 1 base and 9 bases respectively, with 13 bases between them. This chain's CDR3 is CASSEEQGVRSPLHF. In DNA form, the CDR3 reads TGTGCCAGCAGTGAAGAACAGGGTGTCCGTTCACCCCTCCACTTT.

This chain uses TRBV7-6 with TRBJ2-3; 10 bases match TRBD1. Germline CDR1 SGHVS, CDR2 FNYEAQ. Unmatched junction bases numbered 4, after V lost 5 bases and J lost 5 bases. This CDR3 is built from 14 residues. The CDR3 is CASSEGQGLDTQYF. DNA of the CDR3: TGTGCCAGCAGCGAGGGACAGGGGTTAGATACGCAGTATTTT.

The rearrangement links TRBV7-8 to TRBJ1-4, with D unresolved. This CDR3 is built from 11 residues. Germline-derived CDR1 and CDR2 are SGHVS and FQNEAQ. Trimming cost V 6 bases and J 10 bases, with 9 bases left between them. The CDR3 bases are TGTGCCAGCAGTTCCGGTGGAAAACTGTTTTTT. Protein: CASSSGGKLFF.

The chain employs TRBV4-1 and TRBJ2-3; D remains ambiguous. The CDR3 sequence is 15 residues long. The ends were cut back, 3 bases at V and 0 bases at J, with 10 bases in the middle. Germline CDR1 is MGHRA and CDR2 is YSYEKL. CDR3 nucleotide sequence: TGCGCCAGCAGCCAGTTTTCCGGGAGCACAGATACGCAGTATTTT. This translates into CASSQFSGSTDTQYF.

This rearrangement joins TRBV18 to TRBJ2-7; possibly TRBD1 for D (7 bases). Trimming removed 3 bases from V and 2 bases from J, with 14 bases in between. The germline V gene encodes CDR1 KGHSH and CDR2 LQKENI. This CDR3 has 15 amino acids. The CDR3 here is CASSPPGQRAYEQYF. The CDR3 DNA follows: TGTGCCAGCTCACCTCCGGGACAGCGGGCCTACGAGCAGTACTTC.

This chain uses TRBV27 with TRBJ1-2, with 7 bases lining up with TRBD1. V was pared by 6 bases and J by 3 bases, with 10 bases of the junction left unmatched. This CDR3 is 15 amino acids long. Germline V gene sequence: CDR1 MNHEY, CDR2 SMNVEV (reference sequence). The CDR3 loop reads CASSPGDRAYYGYTF. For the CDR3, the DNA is TGTGCCAGCAGCCCTGGAGACAGGGCCTACTATGGCTACACCTTC.

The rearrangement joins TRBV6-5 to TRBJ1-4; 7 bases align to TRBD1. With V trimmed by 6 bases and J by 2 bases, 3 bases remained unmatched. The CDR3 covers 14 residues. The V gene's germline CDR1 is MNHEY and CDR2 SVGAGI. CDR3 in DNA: TGTGCCAGCAGAATACAGGGGACTAATGAAAAACTGTTTTTT. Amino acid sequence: CASRIQGTNEKLFF.

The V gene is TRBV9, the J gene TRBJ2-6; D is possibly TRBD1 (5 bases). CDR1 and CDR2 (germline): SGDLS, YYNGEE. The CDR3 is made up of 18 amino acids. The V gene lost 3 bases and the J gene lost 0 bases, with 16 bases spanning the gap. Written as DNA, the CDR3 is TGTGCCAGCAGCGCTGTGGACACCCCAAGCTCTGGGGCCAACGTCCTGACTTTC. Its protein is CASSAVDTPSSGANVLTF.

The DNA of the CDR3 is TGTGCCAGCAGCGTTGACAGGGCGAGCTATGGCTACACCTTC. The encoded protein is CASSVDRASYGYTF. V gene TRBV9 combines with J gene TRBJ1-2; 7 positions match TRBD1. V was clipped by 2 bases and J by 4 bases; unmatched bases: 5. CDR3 size: 14 residues. Germline CDR1 and CDR2: SGDLS and YYNGEE.

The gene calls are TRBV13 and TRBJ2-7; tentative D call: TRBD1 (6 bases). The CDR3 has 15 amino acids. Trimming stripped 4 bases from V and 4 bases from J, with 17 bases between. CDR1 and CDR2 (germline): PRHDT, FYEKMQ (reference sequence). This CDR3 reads CASSSKGGMGYEQYF. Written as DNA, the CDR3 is TGTGCCAGCAGCTCCAAAGGGGGTATGGGTTACGAGCAGTACTTC. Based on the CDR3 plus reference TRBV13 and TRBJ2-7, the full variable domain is AAGVIQSPRHLIKEKRETATLKCYPIPRHDTVYWYQQGPGQDPQFLISFYEKMQSDKGSIPDRFSAQQFSDYHSELNMSSLELGDSALYFCASSSKGGMGYEQYFGPGTRLTVT.

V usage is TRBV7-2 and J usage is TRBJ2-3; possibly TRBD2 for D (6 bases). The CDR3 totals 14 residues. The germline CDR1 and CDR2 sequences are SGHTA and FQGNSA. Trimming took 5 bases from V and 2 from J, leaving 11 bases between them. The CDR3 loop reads CASSPRGNTDTQYF. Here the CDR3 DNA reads TGTGCCAGCAGCCCTCGGGGGAACACAGATACGCAGTATTTT. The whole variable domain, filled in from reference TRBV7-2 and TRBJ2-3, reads GAGVSQSPSNKVTEKGKDVELRCDPISGHTALYWYRQSLGQGLEFLIYFQGNSAPDKSGLPSDRFSAERTGGSVSTLTIQRTQQEDSAVYLCASSPRGNTDTQYFGPGTRLTVL.

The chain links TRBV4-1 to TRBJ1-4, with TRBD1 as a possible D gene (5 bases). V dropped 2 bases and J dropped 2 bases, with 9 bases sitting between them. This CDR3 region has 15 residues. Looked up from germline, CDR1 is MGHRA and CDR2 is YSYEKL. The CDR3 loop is CASSQKGNTNEKLFF. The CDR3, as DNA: TGCGCCAGCAGCCAAAAGGGGAACACTAATGAAAAACTGTTTTTT.